Presented here are 7 T cell receptor beta chains from one specimen sequenced in a study of breast tumors, draining lymph nodes, adjacent tissues. TCRdb recomputed calls from the multiplex PCR reads with MiXCR, one row per CDR3 protein. In the table there are some 85,000 distinct CDR3 sequences, around 30% of which are singletons. The lymph nodes were axillary draining lymph nodes from breast cancer patients. The sample comprised axillary lymph node tissue. The receptors originated from a female donor with breast cancer. Some clones in this sample may be carry-over from other donors' samples.

This clonotype was counted at least ten times. This chain connects TRBV6-1 to TRBJ1-5; tentatively, D is TRBD1 (5 bases). This CDR3 has 14 amino acids. V was pared by 8 bases and J by 1 base, with 12 bases between. Germline CDR1 reads MNHNS; CDR2 reads SASEGT. CDR3 sequence: CASGQGTSNQPQHF. The CDR3 coding sequence is TGTGCCAGCGGGCAAGGGACGAGCAATCAGCCCCAGCATTTT.

The genes are TRBV6-1 and TRBJ2-1; D not resolved. Looked up from germline, CDR1 is MNHNS and CDR2 is SASEGT. V dropped 5 bases and J dropped 0 bases, with 14 bases sitting between them. The CDR3 contains 16 residues. CDR3: CASSQQSMSSYNEQFF. The CDR3 DNA follows: TGTGCCAGCAGTCAACAATCGATGAGCTCCTACAATGAGCAGTTCTTC.

This clonotype came up a few times. With a much larger clone just one base away, this may be a read error. The genes are TRBV6-6 and TRBJ1-3; 7 bases map to TRBD1. The V gene's germline CDR1 is MNHNY and CDR2 SVGAGI (reference sequence). This CDR3 has 17 amino acids. V dropped 5 bases and J dropped 0; count of bases not matched to a gene: 10. For the CDR3, the DNA is TGTGCCAGCAGTCACCCACCGGGACAGAGCTCTGGAAACACCATATATTTT. This gives the protein CASSHPPGQSSGNTIYF.

The chain links TRBV27 to TRBJ1-1; D is perhaps TRBD1 (6 bases). V lost 1 base, J lost 11 bases, and 11 bases lay in between. Germline CDR1 is MNHEY and CDR2 is SMNVEV (reference sequence). The CDR3 has 12 residues. The CDR3 DNA reads as TGTGCCAGCAGTTTATTAGGGGGGGACGCTTTCTTT. Translating gives CASSLLGGDAFF.

Comment on this clonotype: One junction end does not reproduce the germline sequence, and a read error may be involved. This chain uses TRBV24-1 with TRBJ2-7, with 8 positions matching TRBD2. The length of the CDR3 is 15 residues. Germline V CDR1 and CDR2: KGHDR, SFDVKD. DNA for the CDR3: TGTGCCTCCAGCGAGAGCGGGAGAGGCGTTTACGAGCAGTGCTTC. Encoded protein: CASSESGRGVYEQCF.

The gene calls are TRBV9 and TRBJ2-5; 8 bases line up with TRBD1. Germline lookup yields CDR1 SGDLS and CDR2 YYNGEE. V was clipped by 3 bases and J by 1 base; unmatched bases: 5. CDR3 length: 15 residues. The DNA for the CDR3 is TGTGCCAGCAGCGCAAGGGGACAGGCCCAAGAGACCCAGTACTTC. This encodes CASSARGQAQETQYF.

On this clonotype: A much larger clone differs from this one at a single base, so this may be a read error. The genes are TRBV20-1 and TRBJ2-3, with D tentatively TRBD1 (5 bases). The DNA end is a closer match to TRBJ1-5, so the J assignment may be wrong. Germline CDR1 DFQATT, CDR2 SNEGSKA (reference sequence). The CDR3 covers 13 residues. CDR3 coding DNA: TGCAGTGCTAGTGTAGCGGCCACAGGTACGCAGCATTTT. Amino acids: CSASVAATGTQHF.